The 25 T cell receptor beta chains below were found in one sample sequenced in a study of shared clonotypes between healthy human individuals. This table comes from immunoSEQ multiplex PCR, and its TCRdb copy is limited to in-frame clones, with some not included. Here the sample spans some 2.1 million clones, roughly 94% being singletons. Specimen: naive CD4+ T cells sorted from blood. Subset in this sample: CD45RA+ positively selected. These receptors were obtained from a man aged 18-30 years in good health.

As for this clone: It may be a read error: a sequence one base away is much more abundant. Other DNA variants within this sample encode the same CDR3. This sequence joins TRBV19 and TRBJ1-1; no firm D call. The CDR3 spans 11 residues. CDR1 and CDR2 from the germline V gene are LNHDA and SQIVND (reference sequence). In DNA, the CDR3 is TGTGCCAGTAGTAGAGGGATTGAAGCCTTCTTT. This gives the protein CASSRGIEAFF.

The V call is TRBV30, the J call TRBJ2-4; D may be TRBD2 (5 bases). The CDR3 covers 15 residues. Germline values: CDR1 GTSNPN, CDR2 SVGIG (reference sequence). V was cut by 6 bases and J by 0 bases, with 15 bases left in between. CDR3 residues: CACQTGSTAKNIQYF. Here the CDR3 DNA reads TGTGCCTGCCAGACGGGGAGTACAGCCAAAAACATTCAGTACTTC.

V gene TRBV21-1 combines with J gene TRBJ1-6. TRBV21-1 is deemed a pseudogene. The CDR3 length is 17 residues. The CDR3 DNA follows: TGTGCCAGCAGCAAAGGGGGGATGAGCATAATCCATTCACCCCTCCACTTT. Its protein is CASSKGGMSIIHSPLHF.

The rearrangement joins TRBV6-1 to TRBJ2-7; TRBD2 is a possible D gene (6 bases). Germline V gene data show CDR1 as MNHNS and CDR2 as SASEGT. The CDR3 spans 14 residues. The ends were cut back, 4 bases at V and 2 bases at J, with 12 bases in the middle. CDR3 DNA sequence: TGTGCCAGCAGTGTAACTAGCAATACCTACGAGCAGTACTTC. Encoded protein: CASSVTSNTYEQYF.

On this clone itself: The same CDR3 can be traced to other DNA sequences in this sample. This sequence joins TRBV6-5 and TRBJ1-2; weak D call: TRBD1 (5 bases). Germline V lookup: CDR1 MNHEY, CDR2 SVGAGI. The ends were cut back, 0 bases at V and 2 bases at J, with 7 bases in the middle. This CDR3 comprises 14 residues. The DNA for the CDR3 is TGTGCCAGCAGTTACTCGGGGGTGAACTATGGCTACACCTTC. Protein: CASSYSGVNYGYTF.

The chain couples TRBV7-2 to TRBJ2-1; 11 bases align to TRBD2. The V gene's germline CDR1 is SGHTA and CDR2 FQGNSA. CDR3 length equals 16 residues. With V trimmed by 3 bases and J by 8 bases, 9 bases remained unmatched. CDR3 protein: CASSFRPGTSGDEQFF. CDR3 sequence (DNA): TGTGCCAGCAGCTTCCGTCCCGGGACTAGCGGAGATGAGCAGTTCTTC.

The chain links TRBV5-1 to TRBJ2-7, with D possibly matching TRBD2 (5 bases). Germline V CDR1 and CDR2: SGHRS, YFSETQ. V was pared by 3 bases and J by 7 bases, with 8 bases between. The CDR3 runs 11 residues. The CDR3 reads CASSSSGEQYF. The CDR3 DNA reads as TGCGCCAGCAGCTCCTCGGGGGAGCAGTACTTC.

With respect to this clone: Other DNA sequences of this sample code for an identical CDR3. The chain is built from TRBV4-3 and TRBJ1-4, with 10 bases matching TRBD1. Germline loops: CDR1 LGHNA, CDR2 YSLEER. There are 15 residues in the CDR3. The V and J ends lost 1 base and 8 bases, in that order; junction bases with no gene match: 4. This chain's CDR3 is CASSQGTGGWEKLFF. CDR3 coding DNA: TGCGCCAGCAGCCAAGGGACAGGGGGTTGGGAAAAACTGTTTTTT.

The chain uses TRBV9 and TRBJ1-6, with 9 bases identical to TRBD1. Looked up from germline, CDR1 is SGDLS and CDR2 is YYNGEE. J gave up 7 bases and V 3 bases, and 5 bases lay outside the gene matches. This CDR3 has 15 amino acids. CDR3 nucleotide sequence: TGTGCCAGCAGCGCCCGACAGGGGGAAAATTCACCCCTCCACTTT. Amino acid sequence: CASSARQGENSPLHF.

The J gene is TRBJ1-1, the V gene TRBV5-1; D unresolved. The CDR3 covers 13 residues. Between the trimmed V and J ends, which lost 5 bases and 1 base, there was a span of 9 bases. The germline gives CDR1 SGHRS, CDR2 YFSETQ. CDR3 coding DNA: TGCGCCAGCAGAGGTGAGGGGAACACTGAAGCTTTCTTT. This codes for CASRGEGNTEAFF.

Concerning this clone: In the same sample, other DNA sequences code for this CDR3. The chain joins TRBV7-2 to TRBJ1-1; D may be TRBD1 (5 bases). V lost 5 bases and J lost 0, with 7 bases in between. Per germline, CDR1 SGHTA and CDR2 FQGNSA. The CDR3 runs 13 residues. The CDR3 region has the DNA TGTGCCAGCAGCACCAGGGTGAACACTGAAGCTTTCTTT. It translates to CASSTRVNTEAFF.

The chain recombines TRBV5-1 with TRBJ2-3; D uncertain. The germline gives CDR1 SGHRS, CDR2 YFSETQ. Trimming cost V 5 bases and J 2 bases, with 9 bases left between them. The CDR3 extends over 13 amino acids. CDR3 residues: CASRVLNTDTQYF. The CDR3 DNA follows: TGCGCCAGCAGGGTCCTCAACACAGATACGCAGTATTTT.

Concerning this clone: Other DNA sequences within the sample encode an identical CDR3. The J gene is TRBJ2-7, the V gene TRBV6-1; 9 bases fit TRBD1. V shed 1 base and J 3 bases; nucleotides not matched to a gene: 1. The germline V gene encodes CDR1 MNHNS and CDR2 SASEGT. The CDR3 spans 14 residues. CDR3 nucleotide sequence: TGTGCCAGCAGTGAAGGGACAGGGGACTACGAGCAGTACTTC. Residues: CASSEGTGDYEQYF.

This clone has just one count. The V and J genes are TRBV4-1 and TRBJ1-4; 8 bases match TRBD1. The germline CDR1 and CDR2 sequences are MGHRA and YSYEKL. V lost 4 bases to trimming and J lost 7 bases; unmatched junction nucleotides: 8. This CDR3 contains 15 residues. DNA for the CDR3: TGCGCCAGCAGCCCTCGGACAGGGTCGGCTGAAAAACTGTTTTTT. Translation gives CASSPRTGSAEKLFF.

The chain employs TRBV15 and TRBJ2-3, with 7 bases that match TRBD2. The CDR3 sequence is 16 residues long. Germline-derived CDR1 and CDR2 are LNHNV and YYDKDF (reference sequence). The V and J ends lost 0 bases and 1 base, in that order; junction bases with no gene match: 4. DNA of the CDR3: TGTGCCACCAGCAGAGATCTAGCGGCGGGCACAGATACGCAGTATTTT. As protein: CATSRDLAAGTDTQYF.

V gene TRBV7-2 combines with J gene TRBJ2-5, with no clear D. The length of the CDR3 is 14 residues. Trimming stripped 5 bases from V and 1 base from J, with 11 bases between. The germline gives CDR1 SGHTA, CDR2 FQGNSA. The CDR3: CASSTYRRQETQYF. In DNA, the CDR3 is TGTGCCAGCAGCACCTACAGACGCCAAGAGACCCAGTACTTC.

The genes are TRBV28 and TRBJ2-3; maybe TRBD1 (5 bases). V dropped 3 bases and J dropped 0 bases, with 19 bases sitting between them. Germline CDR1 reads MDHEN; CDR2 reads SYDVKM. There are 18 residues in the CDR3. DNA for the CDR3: TGTGCCAGCAGTTTTCTTCAGGGATTAACCGGAAGCACAGATACGCAGTATTTT. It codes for CASSFLQGLTGSTDTQYF.

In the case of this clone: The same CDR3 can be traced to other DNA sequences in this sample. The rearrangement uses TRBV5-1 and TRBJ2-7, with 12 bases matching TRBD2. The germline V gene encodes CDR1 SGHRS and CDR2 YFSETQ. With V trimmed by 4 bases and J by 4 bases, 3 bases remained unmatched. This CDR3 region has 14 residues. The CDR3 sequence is CASSVGTSGYEQYF. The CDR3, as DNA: TGCGCCAGCAGCGTCGGGACTAGCGGGTACGAGCAGTACTTC.

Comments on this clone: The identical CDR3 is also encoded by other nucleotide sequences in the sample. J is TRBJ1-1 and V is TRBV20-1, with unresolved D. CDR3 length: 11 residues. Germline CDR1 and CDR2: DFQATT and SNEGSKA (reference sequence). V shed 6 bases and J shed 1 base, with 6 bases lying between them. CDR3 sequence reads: CSAPRNTEAFF. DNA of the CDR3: TGCAGTGCCCCAAGGAACACTGAAGCTTTCTTT.

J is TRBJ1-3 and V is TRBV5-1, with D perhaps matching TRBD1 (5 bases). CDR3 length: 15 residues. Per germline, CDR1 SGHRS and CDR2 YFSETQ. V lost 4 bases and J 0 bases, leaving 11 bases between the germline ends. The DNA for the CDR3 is TGCGCCAGCAGCCTCGACAGCCTCTCTGGAAACACCATATATTTT. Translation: CASSLDSLSGNTIYF.

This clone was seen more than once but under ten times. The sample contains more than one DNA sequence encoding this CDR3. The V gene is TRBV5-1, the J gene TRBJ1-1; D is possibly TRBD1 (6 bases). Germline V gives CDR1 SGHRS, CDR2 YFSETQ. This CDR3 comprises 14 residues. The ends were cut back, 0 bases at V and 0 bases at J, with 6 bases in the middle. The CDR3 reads CASSLGQVNTEAFF. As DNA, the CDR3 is TGCGCCAGCAGCTTGGGACAGGTGAACACTGAAGCTTTCTTT.

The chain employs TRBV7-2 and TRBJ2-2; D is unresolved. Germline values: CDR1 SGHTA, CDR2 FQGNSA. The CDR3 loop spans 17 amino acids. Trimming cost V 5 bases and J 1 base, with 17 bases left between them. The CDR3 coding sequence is TGTGCCAGCAGCCCCCCGAGGCCCTTAGGGAACACCGGGGAGCTGTTTTTT. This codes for CASSPPRPLGNTGELFF.

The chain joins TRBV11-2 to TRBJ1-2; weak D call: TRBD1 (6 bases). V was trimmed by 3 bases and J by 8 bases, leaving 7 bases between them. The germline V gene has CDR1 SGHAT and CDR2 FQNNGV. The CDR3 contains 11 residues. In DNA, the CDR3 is TGTGCCAGCAGCTTTGGGGGCGGCTACACCTTC. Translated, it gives CASSFGGGYTF.

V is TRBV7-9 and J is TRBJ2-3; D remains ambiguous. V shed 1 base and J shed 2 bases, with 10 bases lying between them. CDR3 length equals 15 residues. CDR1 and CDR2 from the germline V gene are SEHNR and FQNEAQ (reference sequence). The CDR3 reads CASSLEWADTDTQYF. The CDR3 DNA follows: TGTGCCAGCAGCTTAGAATGGGCAGACACAGATACGCAGTATTTT.

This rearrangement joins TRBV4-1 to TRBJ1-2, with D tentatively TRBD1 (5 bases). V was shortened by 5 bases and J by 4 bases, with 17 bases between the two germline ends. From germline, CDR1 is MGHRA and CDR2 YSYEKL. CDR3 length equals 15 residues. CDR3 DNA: TGCGCCAGCAGCTACAAGCAGCAGGGATTCTATGGCTACACCTTC. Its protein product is CASSYKQQGFYGYTF.